This T cell receptor beta chain was documented in a study of OX40 agonist ivuxolimab in advanced cancers. Study details: Earlier treatment with anti-PD-1, anti-PD-L1 or anti-CTLA-4 was permitted, and 35% to 40% had received some. Three patients showed partial responses: one hepatocellular carcinoma and two cutaneous melanoma cases. Notes on the study in general: Mean expanded clone counts were higher in CD8+ than CD4+ T cells.

A note on this clone: The antigen is not known.

Generated by immunoSEQ multiplex PCR, the TCRdb table keeps only in-frame clones and is missing some. Counted here are about 49,000 clones, around 80% occurring once; the ten biggest clones make up about 1.5%. This CDR3 is built from 17 residues. The sample in question was CD4+ or CD8+ T cells sorted from blood, obtained in a trial of the OX40 agonist ivuxolimab. The chain is built from TRBV21-1 and TRBJ2-6; TRBD1 reflects the table's D call only, with no check against the DNA. TRBV21-1 is classified as a pseudogene. This TCR derives from an adult with an advanced solid tumor such as melanoma, head and neck, liver or kidney cancer. CDR3 in DNA: TGTGCCAGCAGCACCCTAACAGGAACATCTGGGGCCAACGTCCTGACTTTC. Translating gives CASSTLTGTSGANVLTF.